The 17 T cell receptor beta chains given below trace back to one sample, sequenced in a study of blood T cell repertoires in COVID-19 (dated by TCRdb to the early 2020s). Library preparation employed the immunoSEQ multiplex PCR assay. The table was pulled from immuneACCESS by TCRdb, which kept in-frame rearrangements only. Such tables lose some clones; where checked, under half of the loss comes from unresolved V genes, and the rest has no known cause. The table for this sample lists 87,000 or so clones; roughly 91% of them were counted only once. The ten top clones hold roughly 7% of the sample. Sequencing used peripheral blood. Source of these receptors: a man aged 18 to 30 with COVID-19, enrolled during active disease.

The chain carries TRBV9 and TRBJ1-2; D is ambiguous. Trimming removed 6 bases at V and 3 bases at J, with 12 bases between. Germline V gene lookup returns CDR1 SGDLS and CDR2 YYNGEE. This CDR3 contains 13 residues. The chain's CDR3 is CASTQSRDYGYTF. The CDR3 DNA reads as TGTGCCAGCACACAGTCGCGAGACTATGGCTACACCTTC.

J is TRBJ2-7 and V is TRBV7-2; tentatively, D is TRBD1 (6 bases). Germline CDR1 and CDR2: SGHTA and FQGNSA. V lost 1 base to trimming and J lost 2 bases, with 9 bases between them. The CDR3 has 14 amino acids. The CDR3 DNA reads TGTGCCAGCAGCTTAGGCCCAGGGGCCTACGAGCAGTACTTC. Translation gives CASSLGPGAYEQYF.

This chain uses TRBV7-2 with TRBJ1-6; 7 bases line up with TRBD1. The CDR3 contains 14 residues. Per the germline V gene, CDR1 is SGHTA and CDR2 is FQGNSA. The ends lost 5 bases at V and 15 bases at J; junction bases unmatched: 13. The CDR3 protein is CASSLRQGAIGLHF. CDR3 nucleotide sequence: TGTGCCAGCAGCCTACGACAGGGCGCGATAGGCCTCCACTTT.

The V call is TRBV2, the J call TRBJ2-1; no definite D call. CDR1 and CDR2 from the germline V gene are SNHLY and FYNNEI. Trimming stripped 10 bases from V and 10 bases from J, with 11 bases between. The CDR3 has 10 amino acids. The chain's CDR3 is CATRFGEQFF. In nucleotides, the CDR3 is TGTGCCACCCGGTTCGGGGAGCAGTTCTTC. The full variable domain, completed using reference TRBV2 and TRBJ2-1, is EPEVTQTPSHQVTQMGQEVILRCVPISNHLYFYWYRQILGQKVEFLVSFYNNEISEKSEIFDDQFSVERPDGSNFTLKIRSTKLEDSAMYFCATRFGEQFFGPGTRLTVL.

V and J are TRBV5-8 and TRBJ2-5; TRBD1 is a possible D gene (5 bases). V shed 0 bases and J shed 4 bases, with 19 bases lying between them. CDR1 is SGHTS, CDR2 YDEGEE, per germline. The CDR3 is 17 residues long. The DNA of the CDR3 is TGTGCCAGCAGCTTGGGGGGCAGGGTCGATCTATCAGAGACCCAGTACTTC. It encodes CASSLGGRVDLSETQYF.

The chain uses TRBV28 and TRBJ2-7; the D gene is possibly TRBD1 (6 bases). The CDR3 totals 14 residues. Trimming removed 2 bases from V and 4 bases from J, with 12 bases in between. Germline loops: CDR1 MDHEN, CDR2 SYDVKM. The CDR3 DNA sequence: TGTGCCAGCAGTTTAAGGCAGGGGACGTACGAGCAGTACTTC. Translating it yields CASSLRQGTYEQYF. The variable domain in full, with the rest retrieved from reference TRBV28 and TRBJ2-7, is DVKVTQSSRYLVKRTGEKVFLECVQDMDHENMFWYRQDPGLGLRLIYFSYDVKMKEKGDIPEGYSVSREKKERFSLILESASTNQTSMYLCASSLRQGTYEQYFGPGTRLTVT.

This chain joins TRBV28 and TRBJ2-7; 9 positions agree with TRBD1. The CDR3 consists of 13 residues. After removal of 6 bases from V and 7 bases from J, the junction contained 7 bases not matched to a gene. The germline V gene has CDR1 MDHEN and CDR2 SYDVKM. The CDR3 loop is CASSLQGAREQYF. The CDR3 DNA reads as TGTGCCAGCAGCCTACAGGGGGCTAGAGAGCAGTACTTC.

Points on this clone: An end of the junction does not agree with germline; a read error may underlie this. The genes are TRBV4-3 and TRBJ1-4; TRBD1 matches at 11 bases. This CDR3 is 15 amino acids long. Germline loops: CDR1 LGHNA, CDR2 YSLEER. The CDR3 DNA reads TGCGCCAGCAGCCAAGAGGGACAGGGGGATGAAAAACTGCTTTTT. Translated: CASSQEGQGDEKLLF.

The gene calls are TRBV6-5 and TRBJ2-1; the match to TRBD2 covers 7 bases. In germline, CDR1 is MNHEY, CDR2 SVGAGI. CDR3 length equals 14 residues. The ends lost 8 bases at V and 4 bases at J; junction bases unmatched: 8. The CDR3 DNA reads as TGTGCCAGCCAGGCTAGCGGCCGATACAATGAGCAGTTCTTC. Encoded protein: CASQASGRYNEQFF.

To note about this clone: A read error may account for a junction end that differs from germline. This chain connects TRBV29-1 to TRBJ1-4; D uncertain. The CDR3 has 14 amino acids. Germline V gene data show CDR1 as SQVTM and CDR2 as ANQGSEA. CDR3 DNA sequence: TGCAGCGTTGATGAGGGAGGCGATCGGGAAAAACTGCTTTTT. Its translation is CSVDEGGDREKLLF.

The chain links TRBV6-5 to TRBJ2-3; 7 bases map to TRBD2. CDR1 is MNHEY, CDR2 SVGAGI, per germline. Trimming at V came to 6 bases and at J to 2 bases, leaving 5 bases not matched to a gene. CDR3 length: 14 residues. CDR3 sequence reads: CASRSRDYTDTQYF. For the CDR3, the DNA is TGTGCCAGCAGATCCCGGGACTACACAGATACGCAGTATTTT.

This chain uses TRBV4-2 with TRBJ2-7; 7 positions agree with TRBD1. Germline assignment: CDR1 LGHNA and CDR2 YNFKEQ. V dropped 1 base and J dropped 6; count of bases not matched to a gene: 3. The length of the CDR3 is 13 residues. The CDR3 here is CASSQATGVEQYF. In DNA, the CDR3 is TGTGCCAGCAGCCAAGCCACAGGGGTCGAGCAGTACTTC.

CDR3 sequence reads: CASSNKGRHEQYF. The CDR3 DNA reads TGTGCCAGTAGTAACAAGGGGCGCCACGAGCAGTACTTC. The chain joins TRBV19 to TRBJ2-7, with a possible D match to TRBD1 (5 bases). V gave up 4 bases and J gave up 5 bases, with 12 bases separating them. CDR1 LNHDA and CDR2 SQIVND come from the germline V gene (reference sequence). The CDR3 has 13 amino acids.

The chain has TRBV29-1 and TRBJ1-3; D is perhaps TRBD1 (6 bases). The germline gives CDR1 SQVTM, CDR2 ANQGSEA. Deletions cut 1 base from V and 2 bases from J, with 12 bases between. CDR3 length: 15 amino acids. The chain's CDR3 is CSVEGRQATGNTIYF. DNA for the CDR3: TGCAGCGTTGAAGGTCGACAGGCGACTGGAAACACCATATATTTT. Combining the CDR3 with reference TRBV29-1 and TRBJ1-3 gives the whole variable domain SAVISQKPSRDICQRGTSLTIQCQVDSQVTMMFWYRQQPGQSLTLIATANQGSEATYESGFVIDKFPISRPNLTFSTLTVSNMSPEDSSIYLCSVEGRQATGNTIYFGEGSWLTVV.

The chain joins TRBV4-3 to TRBJ1-6; TRBD1 aligns across 10 bases. CDR1 is LGHNA and CDR2 is YSLEER in the germline V gene. The CDR3 has 17 residues. V lost 2 bases, J lost 8 bases, and 9 bases stayed unmatched. CDR3 protein: CASSQPRQGAGDSPLHF. The DNA of the CDR3 is TGCGCCAGCAGCCAACCCCGACAGGGGGCCGGGGATTCACCCCTCCACTTT.

V is TRBV30 and J is TRBJ2-1; the D is unclear. The CDR3 extends over 11 amino acids. Trimming removed 5 bases from V and 8 bases from J, with 10 bases in between. The germline V gene has CDR1 GTSNPN and CDR2 SVGIG (reference sequence). CDR3 amino acids: CAWGPVDEQFF. CDR3 DNA sequence: TGTGCCTGGGGGCCGGTGGATGAGCAGTTCTTC.

The chain is built from TRBV18 and TRBJ2-2, with D perhaps matching TRBD1 (5 bases). Looked up from germline, CDR1 is KGHSH and CDR2 is LQKENI. With 3 bases removed from V and 5 bases from J, the gap between germline ends came to 13 bases. The CDR3 loop spans 15 amino acids. CDR3 in DNA: TGTGCCAGCTCACCCACGACAGACCCTACCGGGGAGCTGTTTTTT. Translated: CASSPTTDPTGELFF.